This TCR beta chain is drawn from a study of cytomegalovirus exposure and HLA in healthy donors. The germline V gene encodes CDR1 GTSNPN and CDR2 SVGIG (reference sequence). The CDR3 sequence is 15 residues long. Losses at the gene ends were 3 bases for V and 3 bases for J; bases not matched to a gene: 7. Note on this clone: The antigen is not known.

Both 60 Vbeta primers and 13 Jbeta primers went into the PCR. Here immunoSEQ multiplex PCR was the method, and the copy in TCRdb shows in-frame clones only, minus some. This table holds 210,000 or so clones, under 85% found once. The study, taken as a whole, reports: CMV serostatus was the sole immune exposure data available. DRB1 had the most TCR associations and HLA-C the fewest, a later analysis found, with rates varying by HLA locus.

The receptor's source is a woman in her 50s in good health and CMV-seropositive. The gene calls are TRBV30 and TRBJ1-3; TRBD1 aligns across 8 bases. The sequencing input was PBMCs. The CDR3 is CAWSPGQARGNTIYF. CDR3 in DNA: TGTGCCTGGAGCCCGGGACAGGCTCGTGGAAACACCATATATTTT.